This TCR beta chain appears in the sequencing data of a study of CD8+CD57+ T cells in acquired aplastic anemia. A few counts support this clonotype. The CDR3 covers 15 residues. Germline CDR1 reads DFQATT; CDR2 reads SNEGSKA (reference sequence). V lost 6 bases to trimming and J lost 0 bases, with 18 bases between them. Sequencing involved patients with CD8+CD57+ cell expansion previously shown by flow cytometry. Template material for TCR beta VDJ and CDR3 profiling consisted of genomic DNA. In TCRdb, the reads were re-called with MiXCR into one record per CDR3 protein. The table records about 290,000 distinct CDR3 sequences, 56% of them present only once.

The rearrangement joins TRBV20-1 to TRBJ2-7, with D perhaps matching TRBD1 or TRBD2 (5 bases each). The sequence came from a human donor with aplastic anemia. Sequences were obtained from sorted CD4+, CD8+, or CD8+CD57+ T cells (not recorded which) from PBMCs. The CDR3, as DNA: TGCAGTGCCCTGGCCGGGACGGCGAGCTCCTACGAGCAGTACTTC. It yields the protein CSALAGTASSYEQYF.